Listed here are 9 T cell receptor beta chains from one sample, sequenced in a study of long-term antiretroviral therapy in people with HIV. Assay version v3.0 of immunoSEQ was used, and it was run at survey level. Only in-frame clones appear in the TCRdb table, and some are missing; sequencing was by immunoSEQ multiplex PCR. The sample has about 43,000 clones; roughly nine tenths are singletons. Source: unsorted PBMCs, taken 0.1 years before starting antiretroviral therapy. The receptors were gathered from a woman in her forties or fifties with HIV.

V usage is TRBV4-1 and J usage is TRBJ1-4, with D maybe TRBD1 (6 bases). This CDR3 is built from 16 residues. Looked up from germline, CDR1 is MGHRA and CDR2 is YSYEKL. The germline V and J ends were trimmed by 4 bases and 0 bases, with 12 bases remaining between them. The CDR3 loop is CASSRLSGATNEKLFF. The CDR3 region has the DNA TGCGCCAGCAGCCGATTGTCAGGGGCAACTAATGAAAAACTGTTTTTT.

The rearrangement joins TRBV25-1 to TRBJ2-3; 12 bases fit TRBD2. CDR1 and CDR2 (germline): MGHDK, SYGVNS. CDR3 length: 17 residues. Unmatched junction bases numbered 9, after V lost 6 bases and J lost 2 bases. DNA of the CDR3: TGTGCCAGCAGGCCTCTAGCGGGGGGGCCGAACACAGATACGCAGTATTTT. It encodes CASRPLAGGPNTDTQYF. Complete variable domain (other parts from reference TRBV25-1 and TRBJ2-3): EADIYQTPRYLVIGTGKKITLECSQTMGHDKMYWYQQDPGMELHLIHYSYGVNSTEKGDLSSESTVSRIRTEHFPLTLESARPSHTSQYLCASRPLAGGPNTDTQYFGPGTRLTVL.

This clone has more than one count but fewer than ten. The chain joins TRBV19 to TRBJ1-2, with D perhaps matching TRBD1 (6 bases). V gave up 6 bases and J gave up 6 bases, with 11 bases separating them. Germline V CDR1 and CDR2: LNHDA, SQIVND (reference sequence). This CDR3 has 12 residues. The CDR3 here is CASRTSGDGYTF. The DNA for the CDR3 is TGTGCCAGTAGAACTTCAGGGGATGGCTACACCTTC. The full variable domain, in which reference TRBV19 and TRBJ1-2 provide the parts outside the CDR3, is DGGITQSPKYLFRKEGQNVTLSCEQNLNHDAMYWYRQDPGQGLRLIYYSQIVNDFQKGDIAEGYSVSREKKESFPLTVTSAQKNPTAFYLCASRTSGDGYTFGSGTRLTVV.

With respect to this clone: Lacking the conserved final phenylalanine or tryptophan, this CDR3 likely reflects a read error. No DNA is shown, since the ends of the CDR3 on it are uncertain; the CDR3 is the one TCRdb lists. The rearrangement uses TRBV6-1 and TRBJ1-1. The CDR3 region is 13 residues in length, termini included. Germline loops: CDR1 MNHNS, CDR2 SASEGT. The CDR3 reads CASSESSRPTPYI.

The V call is TRBV4-2, the J call TRBJ2-6, with 8 bases that match TRBD1. CDR1 and CDR2 from the germline V gene are LGHNA and YNFKEQ. The CDR3 sequence is 18 residues long. The V gene end was trimmed by 0 bases and the J gene end by 2 bases; junction bases not matched to a gene: 6. CDR3 loop: CASSQDRQGAAGANVLTF. CDR3 nucleotides: TGTGCCAGCAGCCAAGATCGCCAGGGGGCGGCTGGGGCCAACGTCCTGACTTTC.

V and J are TRBV5-5 and TRBJ1-6; D remains ambiguous. This CDR3 spans 12 amino acids. V lost 5 bases and J lost 18, with 18 bases in between. Germline values: CDR1 SGHKS, CDR2 YYEKEE (reference sequence). The CDR3 DNA reads TGTGCCAGCAGTCCAGAACATGGAGTCCGCCACTTT. As protein: CASSPEHGVRHF.

CDR3 DNA sequence: TGTGCCAGCAGCTTCCTAGCGGGGGACCTCAATGAGCAGTTCTTC. It yields the protein CASSFLAGDLNEQFF. The J gene is TRBJ2-1, the V gene TRBV11-2; 10 bases agree with TRBD2. CDR1 is SGHAT, CDR2 FQNNGV, per germline. Unmatched junction bases numbered 5, after V lost 3 bases and J lost 6 bases. The CDR3 loop spans 15 amino acids. Variable domain in full (rest from reference TRBV11-2 and TRBJ2-1): EAGVAQSPRYKIIEKRQSVAFWCNPISGHATLYWYQQILGQGPKLLIQFQNNGVVDDSQLPKDRFSAERLKGVDSTLKIQPAKLEDSAVYLCASSFLAGDLNEQFFGPGTRLTVL.

The genes are TRBV18 and TRBJ2-7, with a tentative D call TRBD1 (6 bases). The CDR3 has 15 amino acids. V was clipped by 2 bases and J by 0 bases, with 11 bases between them. CDR1 and CDR2 from the germline V gene are KGHSH and LQKENI. The CDR3 bases are TGTGCCAGCTCACCAAGGACAGTGAGCTCCTACGAGCAGTACTTC. It is translated as CASSPRTVSSYEQYF.

This clone was picked up one time. This chain connects TRBV30 to TRBJ2-7; D remains unclear. Germline CDR1 and CDR2: GTSNPN and SVGIG (reference sequence). The V end was cut by 5 bases, the J end by 9 bases, with 14 bases between. This CDR3 region has 11 residues. CDR3: CAWGEEVGQYF. In DNA, the CDR3 is TGTGCCTGGGGTGAGGAAGTAGGGCAGTACTTC.